This section outlines one T cell receptor beta chain sequence together with its context. The primer mix had 60 Vbeta and 13 Jbeta primers. Assay: immunoSEQ multiplex PCR; the TCRdb copy retains only in-frame clones and omits some. Counted here are 150,000 to 180,000 clones, around 75% occurring once; the ten biggest clones make up roughly 7.1%. These data belong to a study of cytomegalovirus exposure and HLA in healthy donors. There are 15 residues in the CDR3. Germline CDR1 MNHNY, CDR2 SVGAGI (reference sequence). Trimming at V came to 4 bases and at J to 5 bases, leaving 8 bases not matched to a gene.

Sequencing was done on a sample of PBMCs. The chain employs TRBV6-6 and TRBJ2-7, with TRBD2 matching over 10 bases. This sequence was found in a man aged 25-45 years in good health and CMV-seropositive. As DNA, the CDR3 is TGTGCCAGCAGTTCCCCTAGCGGGAGAATCGACGAGCAGTACTTC. As protein: CASSSPSGRIDEQYF.